This T cell receptor beta chain was identified during a study of T cells in Graves' hyperthyroidism and ophthalmopathy. There are many counts of this clonotype. From RNA transcripts, TCR beta CDR3 regions were amplified. With the HTBI primer set, the TCR CDR3 went through a first round of RT-PCR. TCRdb re-called the multiplex PCR reads through MiXCR, storing one row per CDR3 protein. The sample lists hundreds of thousands of distinct CDR3 sequences; 15% to 20% were seen once. The germline gives CDR1 DFQATT, CDR2 SNEGSKA (reference sequence). The CDR3 covers 14 residues. V was pared by 3 bases and J by 0 bases, with 9 bases between.

The receptor was isolated from a woman aged 60-70 years with Graves' ophthalmopathy. Sample: blood. The rearrangement joins TRBV20-1 to TRBJ2-1, with a weak D call TRBD2 (5 bases). This CDR3 reads CSARAGSSYNEQFF. The CDR3 nucleotides read TGCAGTGCTAGGGCGGGCAGCTCCTACAATGAGCAGTTCTTC.